Presented here are 5 T cell receptor beta chains from one specimen sequenced in a study of shared clonotypes between healthy human individuals. Profiled with immunoSEQ multiplex PCR; TCRdb holds only in-frame clones, not every one. The sample has under 1,100,000 clones; around 74% are singletons. What was sequenced was memory CD4+ T cells sorted from blood. Stated subset: CD45RA-negative fraction. These receptors originate from a man aged 18 to 29 in good health.

The chain employs TRBV28 and TRBJ1-2; 7 positions agree with TRBD1. V was pared by 8 bases and J by 1 base, with 4 bases of the junction left unmatched. The germline V gene encodes CDR1 MDHEN and CDR2 SYDVKM. This CDR3 spans 13 amino acids. In DNA form, the CDR3 reads TGTGCCAGCGTACAGGGGCTTAACTATGGCTACACCTTC. This codes for CASVQGLNYGYTF.

This clone has just a few counts. The chain combines TRBV30 with TRBJ1-2, with no clear D. V lost 3 bases and J 7 bases, leaving 9 bases between the germline ends. Per the germline V gene, CDR1 is GTSNPN and CDR2 is SVGIG (reference sequence). CDR3 size: 11 residues. CDR3 protein: CAWSQMGGYTF. The CDR3 region has the DNA TGTGCCTGGAGCCAGATGGGTGGCTACACCTTC.

J is TRBJ2-1 and V is TRBV5-4; 11 bases line up with TRBD2. This CDR3 comprises 17 residues. Germline V gives CDR1 SGHNT, CDR2 YYREEE (reference sequence). V lost 0 bases to trimming and J lost 9 bases; unmatched junction nucleotides: 11. The CDR3 loop is CASSLGLAGTTGGEQFF. In DNA form, the CDR3 reads TGTGCCAGCAGCTTGGGACTAGCGGGAACGACAGGGGGTGAGCAGTTCTTC. The variable domain in full, completed from reference TRBV5-4 and TRBJ2-1, reads ETGVTQSPTHLIKTRGQQVTLRCSSQSGHNTVSWYQQALGQGPQFIFQYYREEENGRGNFPPRFSGLQFPNYSSELNVNALELDDSALYLCASSLGLAGTTGGEQFFGPGTRLTVL.

V gene TRBV19 combines with J gene TRBJ1-3; D gene unclear. The V end lost 2 bases, the J end lost 2 bases, and 10 bases lay between the germline ends. Germline V gene lookup returns CDR1 LNHDA and CDR2 SQIVND (reference sequence). This CDR3 spans 15 amino acids. The CDR3 region is CASSISGGPGNTIYF. The CDR3 DNA follows: TGTGCCAGTAGTATATCGGGAGGGCCTGGAAACACCATATATTTT.

This sequence joins TRBV30 and TRBJ1-2; 9 bases are a match to TRBD1. V lost 3 bases to trimming and J lost 7 bases; unmatched junction nucleotides: 6. The germline gives CDR1 GTSNPN, CDR2 SVGIG (reference sequence). The CDR3 is made up of 13 amino acids. DNA of the CDR3: TGTGCCTGGAGGGCAGACAGGGGGGCTGGCTACACCTTC. This gives the protein CAWRADRGAGYTF.